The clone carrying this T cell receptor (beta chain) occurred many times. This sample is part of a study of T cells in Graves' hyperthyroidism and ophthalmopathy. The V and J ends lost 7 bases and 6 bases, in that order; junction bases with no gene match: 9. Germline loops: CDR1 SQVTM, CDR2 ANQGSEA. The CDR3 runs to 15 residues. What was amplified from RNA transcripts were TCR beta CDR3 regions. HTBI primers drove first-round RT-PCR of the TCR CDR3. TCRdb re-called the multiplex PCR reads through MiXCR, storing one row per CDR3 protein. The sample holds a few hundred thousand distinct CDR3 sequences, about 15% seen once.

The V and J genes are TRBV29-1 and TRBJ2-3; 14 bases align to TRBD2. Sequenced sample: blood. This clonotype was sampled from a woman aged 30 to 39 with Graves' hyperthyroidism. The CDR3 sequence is CSGYGTSGSLDTQYF. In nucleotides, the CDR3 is TGCAGCGGGTATGGGACTAGCGGGAGTTTGGATACGCAGTATTTT.